This TCR beta chain originates from a study of regulatory T cells in long-lasting Graves disease. The CDR3 contains 14 residues. Trimming removed 0 bases from V and 2 bases from J, with 11 bases in between. Per the germline V gene, CDR1 is GTSNPN and CDR2 is SVGIG (reference sequence). TCR beta libraries were built with iRepertoire HTBI primers and Arm-PCR of CDR3 regions. TCRdb reprocessed the multiplex PCR reads with MiXCR, giving one entry per CDR3 protein. In the table there are 200,000 to 250,000 distinct CDR3 sequences, 15% to 20% of which are singletons. This clonotype was seen at least ten times. Time point of the sample: newly diagnosed GD, antithyroid drugs for less than 3 months. Scientists built the TCR library using RNA that was extracted from PBMCs. Doctors identified Graves' disease using the American Thyroid Association guidelines. An endocrinology unit in Xi'an, China, supplied the patients.

The sample was also linked to a second study, of T cells in Graves' hyperthyroidism and ophthalmopathy. That source adds: Peripheral blood also featured most of the thyroid clonotypes expanded above 0.001.

The chain carries TRBV30 and TRBJ2-7; D is tentatively TRBD1 or TRBD2 (5 bases each). The source of this sequence is a woman aged 30 to 39 with Graves disease. The sequenced sample was peripheral blood mononuclear cells (PBMCs), obtained at new diagnosis, from a patient treated with antithyroid drugs. The CDR3: CAWSVTGDPYEQYF. CDR3 in DNA: TGTGCCTGGAGTGTAACCGGGGACCCCTACGAGCAGTACTTC.